This TCR beta chain was documented in a study of T cells of healthy individuals. In its sample, this clonotype was seen many times. The germline V gene encodes CDR1 MDHEN and CDR2 SYDVKM. The CDR3 has 14 amino acids. With 8 bases removed from V and 0 bases from J, the gap between germline ends came to 11 bases. TCRdb reprocessed the 5' RACE reads with MiXCR, giving one entry per CDR3 protein. The sample lists 60,000 to 80,000 distinct CDR3 sequences; 15% to 20% were seen once. The chain links TRBV28 to TRBJ2-1; D not certain. This sequence was found in a human donor in good health. The CDR3 coding sequence is TGTGCCAGCGCTATTCCGAGCTCCTACAATGAGCAGTTCTTC. Encoded protein: CASAIPSSYNEQFF.